The 15 T cell receptor beta chains below come from one sample, sequenced in a study of blood T cell repertoires in COVID-19. The protocol was immunoSEQ multiplex PCR, while the TCRdb copy is restricted to in-frame clones and leaves out a portion. Of some 200,000 clones listed, roughly 80% are singletons. The sequenced sample was peripheral blood. The source is a human donor with acute or convalescent COVID-19. The donor label of this sample is uncertain.

This clone was counted a single time. This chain connects TRBV4-2 to TRBJ2-5, with 9 bases that match TRBD1. Germline values: CDR1 LGHNA, CDR2 YNFKEQ. The CDR3 runs to 16 residues. The V segment lost 4 bases and the J segment 5 bases; nucleotides outside the gene matches: 11. The CDR3 nucleotides read TGTGCCAGCAGCCCCGCCGGGACAGGGATGGGGGAGACCCAGTACTTC. This gives the protein CASSPAGTGMGETQYF.

This clone was seen just once. The CDR3 nucleotides are TGCGCCAGCAGCTGGACAGGGGGCTCACGCGGTAATGAGCAGTTCTTC. Translating gives CASSWTGGSRGNEQFF. The V gene is TRBV5-1, the J gene TRBJ2-1; 11 nucleotides line up with TRBD1. J was trimmed by 7 bases and V by 3 bases; bases with no gene match: 9. The CDR3 length is 16 residues. Germline values: CDR1 SGHRS, CDR2 YFSETQ.

The count of this clone is one. The J gene is TRBJ2-5, the V gene TRBV6-1, with TRBD2 matching over 13 bases. The CDR3 loop spans 20 amino acids. In germline, CDR1 is MNHNS, CDR2 SASEGT. V was clipped by 4 bases and J by 2 bases; unmatched bases: 16. The CDR3 reads CASSVLPSVLAGGQQETQYF. The CDR3 region has the DNA TGTGCCAGCAGTGTTTTACCGAGTGTACTAGCGGGGGGGCAGCAAGAGACCCAGTACTTC.

This clone has only one observation. CDR3 nucleotide sequence: TGTGCCAGTAGTATAGTGGGGTCGGAGGGGCACGAGCAGTACTTC. This sequence encodes CASSIVGSEGHEQYF. The V call is TRBV19, the J call TRBJ2-7, with D maybe TRBD2 (6 bases). Germline V gene sequence: CDR1 LNHDA, CDR2 SQIVND (reference sequence). The CDR3 spans 15 residues. V shed 1 base and J shed 5 bases, with 15 bases lying between them.

The CDR3 region has the DNA TGTGCCAGCAGTTCCTGGACTAGCGGCCAAGAGACCCAGTACTTC. Its translation: CASSSWTSGQETQYF. This chain links TRBV6-5 with TRBJ2-5; TRBD2 aligns across 10 bases. The CDR3 spans 15 residues. Germline trimming cut 4 bases from V and 1 base from J; bases unmatched to any gene: 3. The germline gives CDR1 MNHEY, CDR2 SVGAGI.

The genes are TRBV6-5 and TRBJ2-6, with TRBD2 identical over 9 bases. The CDR3 extends over 16 amino acids. V lost 3 bases, J lost 2 bases, and 2 bases stayed unmatched. CDR1 and CDR2 from the germline V gene are MNHEY and SVGAGI. The CDR3: CASSYGGRAGANVLTF. The CDR3 bases are TGTGCCAGCAGTTATGGCGGGAGGGCTGGGGCCAACGTCCTGACTTTC.

V and J are TRBV5-1 and TRBJ2-3, with D uncertain. Trimming shortened V by 1 base and J by 0 bases, and 6 bases separated the two germline ends. There are 14 residues in the CDR3. Germline CDR1 and CDR2: SGHRS and YFSETQ. The CDR3 is CASSLQMSTDTQYF. The DNA for the CDR3 is TGCGCCAGCAGCTTGCAGATGAGCACAGATACGCAGTATTTT.

This chain uses TRBV11-2 with TRBJ1-2; tentatively, D is TRBD1 (6 bases). Trimming cost V 1 base and J 2 bases, with 11 bases left between them. The CDR3 spans 15 residues. Looked up from germline, CDR1 is SGHAT and CDR2 is FQNNGV. This CDR3 reads CASSLAGVTNYGYTF. The DNA for the CDR3 is TGTGCCAGCAGCTTAGCAGGGGTCACCAACTATGGCTACACCTTC.

The CDR3 loop reads CASSLTGQGQETQYF. The CDR3 DNA reads TGTGCCAGCAGCTTAACGGGACAGGGGCAAGAGACCCAGTACTTC. The gene calls are TRBV7-3 and TRBJ2-5, with 10 bases matching TRBD1. CDR3 length equals 15 residues. CDR1 and CDR2 from the germline V gene are SGHTA and FQGTGA. V was clipped by 0 bases and J by 2 bases; unmatched bases: 0.

The J gene is TRBJ2-1, the V gene TRBV7-3; 13 bases align to TRBD2. J was trimmed by 4 bases and V by 5 bases; bases with no gene match: 11. This CDR3 contains 18 residues. Germline V lookup: CDR1 SGHTA, CDR2 FQGTGA. The DNA for the CDR3 is TGTGCCAGCAGCCCCTTGACTAGCGGGGGGAAGTCGTACAATGAGCAGTTCTTC. Translated: CASSPLTSGGKSYNEQFF.

The chain is built from TRBV9 and TRBJ1-4; 9 bases are a match to TRBD1. The CDR3 is 16 residues long. Per germline, CDR1 SGDLS and CDR2 YYNGEE. V gave up 2 bases and J gave up 10 bases; unmatched junction bases: 12. The CDR3 DNA sequence: TGTGCCAGCAGCGTCCTGGCACAGGGGGCAGAAGGAAAACTGTTTTTT. This codes for CASSVLAQGAEGKLFF.

The V and J genes are TRBV5-5 and TRBJ2-7, with a weak D call TRBD2 (5 bases). CDR1 and CDR2 (germline): SGHKS, YYEKEE (reference sequence). Trimming removed 4 bases at V and 0 bases at J, with 11 bases between. This CDR3 has 14 residues. CDR3 nucleotides: TGTGCCAGCAGCGGAGGCCCGACCTCCTACGAGCAGTACTTC. Its protein product is CASSGGPTSYEQYF.

This clone was seen just once. The J gene is TRBJ1-2, the V gene TRBV20-1; TRBD1 might be the D (5 bases). The CDR3 loop spans 11 amino acids. Germline CDR1 DFQATT, CDR2 SNEGSKA (reference sequence). V shed 0 bases and J shed 8 bases, with 7 bases lying between them. CDR3 residues: CSARDQGGYTF. CDR3 DNA: TGCAGTGCTAGAGATCAGGGCGGCTACACCTTC.

This sequence joins TRBV11-3 and TRBJ1-2; 11 positions agree with TRBD1. The CDR3 totals 18 residues. Unmatched junction bases numbered 12, after V lost 0 bases and J lost 6 bases. In germline, CDR1 is SGHNT, CDR2 YENEEA. Written as DNA, the CDR3 is TGTGCCAGCAGCTTAGAAGGACAGGGGGCAAATAGATGGGATGGCTACACCTTC. This encodes CASSLEGQGANRWDGYTF.

Only a few counts were recorded for this clone. This sequence joins TRBV18 and TRBJ2-1, with 11 bases lining up with TRBD2. The junction had 5 bases not matched to a gene; V was cut back by 3 bases and J by 1 base. This CDR3 has 17 residues. Germline values: CDR1 KGHSH, CDR2 LQKENI. The CDR3 sequence: CASSPLTSGSSYNEQFF. DNA for the CDR3: TGTGCCAGCTCACCTCTAACTAGCGGGAGTTCCTACAATGAGCAGTTCTTC.